The next 25 T cell receptor beta chains were all read from a single sample in a study of shared T cell receptors in the human thymus. Sequencing was performed with immunoSEQ multiplex PCR; in TCRdb, only in-frame clones are kept and a portion is missing. In the table there are hundreds of thousands of clones, approximately 85% of which are singletons. Another study also made use of these data, one on human thymus T cells.

Material: thymocytes. The receptors originated from a girl under two years old with a congenital heart defect.

The CDR3 sequence is CASSPRPSGQYGYTF. In DNA form, the CDR3 reads TGTGCCAGCAGCCCCCGTCCCTCGGGACAGTATGGCTACACCTTC. The rearrangement links TRBV9 to TRBJ1-2; 7 nucleotides match TRBD1. The CDR3 spans 15 residues. V shed 4 bases, J shed 5 bases, and the junction held 11 bases outside the gene matches. Germline V gene lookup returns CDR1 SGDLS and CDR2 YYNGEE.

The chain uses TRBV6-5 and TRBJ1-1, with 8 bases matching TRBD1. With 0 bases clipped from V and 4 bases from J, the junction kept 7 bases outside the gene matches. Germline CDR1 reads MNHEY; CDR2 reads SVGAGI. The CDR3 spans 16 residues. CDR3 bases: TGTGCCAGCAGTTACTCACAGACAGGGGAGGGCACTGAAGCTTTCTTT. Residues: CASSYSQTGEGTEAFF.

The chain is built from TRBV27 and TRBJ2-3, with a tentative D call TRBD2 (6 bases). The germline gives CDR1 MNHEY, CDR2 SMNVEV (reference sequence). With 7 bases removed from V and 0 bases from J, the gap between germline ends came to 14 bases. The CDR3 sequence is 15 residues long. The CDR3 region has the DNA TGTGCCAGCACCTTAACCGGGACTAGCACAGATACGCAGTATTTT. Translation: CASTLTGTSTDTQYF.

Only one count was recorded for this clone. The chain couples TRBV28 to TRBJ2-2, with D maybe TRBD2 (6 bases). Trimming removed 7 bases from V and 1 base from J, with 16 bases in between. CDR3 length: 16 amino acids. In germline, CDR1 is MDHEN, CDR2 SYDVKM. CDR3 DNA: TGTGCCAGCACCCACCGCGGGGCACAGAACACCGGGGAGCTGTTTTTT. As protein: CASTHRGAQNTGELFF.

This chain joins TRBV12-5 and TRBJ2-5; D is possibly TRBD1 (6 bases). CDR3 size: 15 residues. Germline V gives CDR1 LGHNT, CDR2 FRNRAP. Trimming removed 2 bases at V and 2 bases at J, with 12 bases between. CDR3 nucleotides: TGTGCTAGTGGTTTGCCCACAGGGAGACAAGAGACCCAGTACTTC. As protein: CASGLPTGRQETQYF.

The CDR3 bases are TGTGCCAGCAGCTTAGGAAGGGACAGGGGTCCAGGTGATAGGACTGAAGCTTTCTTT. As protein: CASSLGRDRGPGDRTEAFF. This chain uses TRBV7-2 with TRBJ1-1; 10 positions agree with TRBD1. This CDR3 has 19 residues. J gave up 5 bases and V 1 base, and 16 bases lay outside the gene matches. Germline values: CDR1 SGHTA, CDR2 FQGNSA.

This clone has a handful of counts. The rearrangement links TRBV2 to TRBJ1-1, with 8 bases fitting TRBD1. The CDR3 totals 14 residues. The V segment lost 2 bases and the J segment 6 bases; nucleotides outside the gene matches: 5. CDR1 and CDR2 (germline): SNHLY, FYNNEI. CDR3 DNA: TGTGCCAGCAGTGAAAAGGACAGGGCCGCTGAAGCTTTCTTT. This translates into CASSEKDRAAEAFF.

The chain employs TRBV6-5 and TRBJ2-3; TRBD2 is a possible D gene (7 bases). This CDR3 comprises 15 residues. Trimming left V 9 bases short and J 3 bases short, with 19 bases between. Germline V gene lookup returns CDR1 MNHEY and CDR2 SVGAGI. CDR3 sequence reads: CASRGGARKTDTQYF. The CDR3 DNA reads TGTGCCAGTCGTGGGGGGGCGCGTAAGACAGATACGCAGTATTTT.

This clone showed up just once. V and J are TRBV7-2 and TRBJ2-5; TRBD1 agrees at 9 bases. Germline lookup yields CDR1 SGHTA and CDR2 FQGNSA. The CDR3 contains 14 residues. With V trimmed by 4 bases and J by 2 bases, 2 bases remained unmatched. The CDR3 loop is CASSSDRGQETQYF. The CDR3, as DNA: TGTGCCAGCAGCTCAGACAGGGGGCAAGAGACCCAGTACTTC.

The chain is built from TRBV5-1 and TRBJ1-1, with TRBD1 matching 8 bases. This CDR3 has 17 amino acids. V lost 1 base to trimming and J lost 0 bases; unmatched junction nucleotides: 8. The germline gives CDR1 SGHRS, CDR2 YFSETQ. The CDR3 spells CASSLPRGTGVNTEAFF. The CDR3 DNA follows: TGCGCCAGCAGCTTGCCCCGCGGGACAGGCGTGAACACTGAAGCTTTCTTT.

Comments on this clone: The same CDR3 is also encoded by other DNA sequences in this sample. The gene calls are TRBV18 and TRBJ1-5; no clear D gene. V was shortened by 3 bases and J by 2 bases, with 8 bases between the two germline ends. This CDR3 contains 14 residues. Looked up from germline, CDR1 is KGHSH and CDR2 is LQKENI. The CDR3 bases are TGTGCCAGCTCACCGACGGGTGGCAATCAGCCCCAGCATTTT. Translated, it gives CASSPTGGNQPQHF.

The CDR3, as DNA: TGTGCCAGTAGTACTGGTCGACAGGGTGGGGACGAGCAGTACTTC. Protein sequence: CASSTGRQGGDEQYF. The chain recombines TRBV19 with TRBJ2-7, with 7 nucleotides matching TRBD1. Germline trimming cut 4 bases from V and 5 bases from J; bases unmatched to any gene: 11. The CDR3 sequence is 15 residues long. Germline V gives CDR1 LNHDA, CDR2 SQIVND (reference sequence).

Only a few counts were recorded for this clone. This chain joins TRBV11-2 and TRBJ1-1; D perhaps matches TRBD1 (5 bases). CDR3 size: 14 residues. Trimming removed 4 bases from V and 1 base from J, with 10 bases in between. Germline V gene sequence: CDR1 SGHAT, CDR2 FQNNGV. In DNA form, the CDR3 reads TGTGCCAGCAGCTCCACCGACAGGAACACTGAAGCTTTCTTT. Its protein product is CASSSTDRNTEAFF.

This chain's CDR3 is CASSVKGVRQPQHF. DNA for the CDR3: TGTGCCAGTAGTGTAAAAGGGGTAAGACAGCCCCAGCATTTT. V gene TRBV19 combines with J gene TRBJ1-5, with D possibly matching TRBD1 (5 bases). The CDR3 loop spans 14 amino acids. Germline CDR1 is LNHDA and CDR2 is SQIVND (reference sequence). Between the trimmed V and J ends, which lost 5 bases and 7 bases, there was a span of 15 bases. Full variable domain (remainder filled in from reference TRBV19 and TRBJ1-5): DGGITQSPKYLFRKEGQNVTLSCEQNLNHDAMYWYRQDPGQGLRLIYYSQIVNDFQKGDIAEGYSVSREKKESFPLTVTSAQKNPTAFYLCASSVKGVRQPQHFGDGTRLSIL.

The rearrangement joins TRBV11-2 to TRBJ2-1; TRBD2 might be the D (5 bases). The CDR3 is made up of 17 amino acids. From germline, CDR1 is SGHAT and CDR2 FQNNGV. The V end lost 4 bases, the J end lost 0 bases, and 16 bases lay between the germline ends. The CDR3 loop reads CASSSPPGRSSYNEQFF. The CDR3 nucleotides are TGTGCCAGCAGCTCCCCACCGGGAAGGAGCTCCTACAATGAGCAGTTCTTC.

The chain uses TRBV30 and TRBJ1-5; TRBD1 might be the D (5 bases). The CDR3 is 18 residues long. V was trimmed by 2 bases and J by 4 bases, leaving 24 bases between them. Germline V gene lookup returns CDR1 GTSNPN and CDR2 SVGIG (reference sequence). DNA for the CDR3: TGTGCCTGGAGTCCGACATGGTTCGTGAGCGGGGCTAATCAGCCCCAGCATTTT. It is translated as CAWSPTWFVSGANQPQHF.

The chain couples TRBV4-1 to TRBJ1-1; perhaps TRBD1 as D (5 bases). The CDR3 is made up of 17 amino acids. The germline V gene encodes CDR1 MGHRA and CDR2 YSYEKL. V was shortened by 4 bases and J by 0 bases, with 18 bases between the two germline ends. CDR3 sequence reads: CASSPPVGWGLNTEAFF. CDR3 DNA: TGCGCCAGCAGCCCCCCGGTTGGGTGGGGCTTGAACACTGAAGCTTTCTTT.

This clone appeared once. Other DNA variants within this sample encode the same CDR3. This chain joins TRBV6-1 and TRBJ2-7, with D possibly being TRBD1 (5 bases). Per the germline V gene, CDR1 is MNHNS and CDR2 is SASEGT. Trimming left V 3 bases short and J 4 bases short, with 7 bases between. This CDR3 contains 12 residues. The CDR3 here is CASSDRVYEQYF. Here the CDR3 DNA reads TGTGCCAGCAGTGACAGGGTTTACGAGCAGTACTTC.

The chain carries TRBV7-8 and TRBJ1-6; maybe TRBD1 (5 bases). This CDR3 contains 19 residues. Germline CDR1 and CDR2: SGHVS and FQNEAQ. Trimming pared 1 base from V and 2 bases from J, leaving 18 bases between. The CDR3 region is CASSLGGRERWTYNSPLHF. The CDR3 DNA reads TGTGCCAGCAGCTTAGGGGGGAGGGAGAGGTGGACCTATAATTCACCCCTCCACTTT.

The chain uses TRBV4-1 and TRBJ1-2, with a tentative D call TRBD1 (5 bases). V was cut by 4 bases and J by 7 bases, with 25 bases left in between. CDR3 length: 17 residues. The germline V gene encodes CDR1 MGHRA and CDR2 YSYEKL. CDR3 in amino acids: CASSRQEPPQGGCGYTF. The CDR3 region has the DNA TGCGCCAGCAGCCGCCAAGAGCCCCCCCAGGGAGGGTGTGGCTACACCTTC.

J is TRBJ2-2 and V is TRBV7-9; no definite D call. This CDR3 comprises 10 residues. Germline CDR1 is SEHNR and CDR2 is FQNEAQ (reference sequence). The ends were cut back, 10 bases at V and 8 bases at J, with 8 bases in the middle. The CDR3 DNA reads as TGTGCCATGTTCGCGGGGGAGCTGTTTTTT. Translated: CAMFAGELFF. The full variable domain, completed using reference TRBV7-9 and TRBJ2-2, is DTGVSQNPRHKITKRGQNVTFRCDPISEHNRLYWYRQTLGQGPEFLTYFQNEAQLEKSRLLSDRFSAERPKGSFSTLEIQRTEQGDSAMYLCAMFAGELFFGEGSRLTVL.

The chain has TRBV6-1 and TRBJ2-7; no definite D call. There are 14 residues in the CDR3. In germline, CDR1 is MNHNS, CDR2 SASEGT. V was pared by 7 bases and J by 3 bases, with 16 bases between. In DNA, the CDR3 is TGTGCCAGCACCGAAGACTGGCTGGACTACGAGCAGTACTTC. Translated: CASTEDWLDYEQYF.

This clone occurred a few times. The V and J genes are TRBV4-3 and TRBJ1-2; D may be TRBD1 (5 bases). Germline values: CDR1 LGHNA, CDR2 YSLEER. The CDR3 loop spans 18 amino acids. V lost 0 bases, J lost 0 bases, and 17 bases lay in between. The CDR3 bases are TGCGCCAGCAGCCAAGATAGTTCATGCAGGGAAGCTAACTATGGCTACACCTTC. Its protein product is CASSQDSSCREANYGYTF.

The rearrangement links TRBV6-4 to TRBJ1-1; 8 bases match TRBD1. The CDR3 covers 16 residues. The germline V gene encodes CDR1 MRHNA and CDR2 SNTAGT. Trimming took 9 bases from V and 7 from J; bases not matched to a gene: 19. The CDR3 DNA reads as TGTGCCAGTAACCTACAGGGACAGGTAGGAGTTGTTGAAGCTTTCTTT. Protein product: CASNLQGQVGVVEAFF.

The chain joins TRBV5-1 to TRBJ1-1, with TRBD1 matching 8 bases. The CDR3 is made up of 15 amino acids. Germline CDR1 is SGHRS and CDR2 is YFSETQ. V shed 4 bases and J 5 bases; nucleotides not matched to a gene: 10. CDR3 in DNA: TGCGCCAGCAGCCCCCACAGGGGGACAGTAACTGAAGCTTTCTTT. This sequence encodes CASSPHRGTVTEAFF. Looking up the rest from reference TRBV5-1 and TRBJ1-1 gives the full variable domain: KAGVTQTPRYLIKTRGQQVTLSCSPISGHRSVSWYQQTPGQGLQFLFEYFSETQRNKGNFPGRFSGRQFSNSRSEMNVSTLELGDSALYLCASSPHRGTVTEAFFGQGTRLTVV.